What follows is one T cell receptor beta chain and its context. What this receptor recognizes is not known. Base qualities are not recorded, but no much larger clone differs from it by a single base. This sample stems from a study of blood T cell repertoires in COVID-19 (dated by TCRdb to about 2020). With regard to the full study: Samples covering the acute and convalescent phases of COVID-19 were provided by collaborators in the United States, Italy and Spain. The prospective study material was composed of cDNA or gDNA derived from T cells, B-cell-depleted T cells, or PBMCs. Deeply sampled blood TCRbeta repertoires from subjects exposed to, actively infected with, or recovered from COVID-19 were included in the dataset. The repertoires were made available in a free public database intended to serve as a resource for research on the immune response to SARS-CoV-2. Samples were obtained from the ongoing ImmuneRACE study (first 160 participants) and from 950 to 1,500 subjects provided by 6 global collaborators. Sample metadata almost always included a de-identified subject ID, COVID-19 status, age in years and sex. Where available, HLA class I and class II types were obtained from metadata supplied by the sample provider rather than from assay-based typing. Overall study outcomes, separate from this receptor: The amount of clinical and demographic metadata varied by source and participant and was provided uncurated.

The CDR3 measures 13 amino acids from cysteine to phenylalanine. The entry retains the CDR3 DNA only, 39 bases that are in frame from base 1. V is cut back by 7 bases and J by 7 bases, with 10 bases in the junction unmatched. As encoded in the germline V gene, CDR1 is SQVTM while CDR2 is ANQGSEA. Collaborating institutions collected whole blood in K2EDTA tubes following their own protocols. For TCRbeta analysis, collaborator samples were shipped as frozen whole blood, as isolated PBMCs, or as DNA extracted from either sample type. The immunoSEQ Assay, a bias-controlled multiplex PCR, was used to amplify TCRbeta CDR3 regions from genomic DNA. On the study's bioinformatics: The number of nucleated cells in each sample was estimated from the amplification of reference gene primers within the assay. To quantify the absolute abundance of each unique TCRbeta CDR3 rearrangement, sequence reads were collapsed and filtered. For each sample, productive Simpson clonality was calculated as the square root of Simpson's diversity index across productive rearrangements. TCRdb carries this immuneACCESS record with in-frame sequences only. Its versions omit some clonotypes, under half of them owing to an unresolved V gene in the studies checked, with the rest unexplained. V, J and clone size reflect that table, while D and trimming were determined from the DNA. In this sample the table shows about 200,000 clones, more than 70% of which occur a single time. The top ten clones comprise approximately 4.5% of the sample.

The clonotype was recovered from a human donor in a cohort sampled during active COVID-19. The chain was built from TRBV29-1 and TRBJ2-1; 7 central nucleotides agree with TRBD1. Sequencing input: peripheral blood. The CDR3 reads CSARRQGVNEQFF. The DNA reads as follows: TGCAGCGCCAGGCGGCAGGGGGTGAATGAGCAGTTCTTC.